This T cell receptor (beta chain) was obtained from a study of blood T cell repertoires in COVID-19. Some clones are missing from TCRdb's copy, which holds only in-frame ones; the method was immunoSEQ multiplex PCR. The sample includes approximately 72,000 clones, roughly 85% seen only once; the top ten take roughly 35%. CDR3 length: 16 residues. CDR1 GTSNPN and CDR2 SVGIG come from the germline V gene (reference sequence). With 2 bases clipped from V and 4 bases from J, the junction kept 5 bases outside the gene matches. This clone was observed a handful of times. What was sequenced was peripheral blood. The chain is built from TRBV30 and TRBJ2-2, with TRBD2 identical over 12 bases. The receptor was derived from a woman at least 80 years old with active or convalescent COVID-19. CDR3 loop: CAWSPLAGGFTGELFF. The CDR3 nucleotides read TGTGCCTGGAGTCCACTAGCGGGAGGATTCACCGGGGAGCTGTTTTTT.